A single sample gave rise to the 23 T cell receptor beta chains below, sequenced in a study of blood T cell repertoires in COVID-19. Some clones are missing from TCRdb's copy, which holds only in-frame ones; the method was immunoSEQ multiplex PCR. Of about 500,000 clones in the sample, 85% to 90% were seen once. Material: peripheral blood. Receptors were obtained from a woman between 50 and 59 years old with COVID-19, enrolled during active disease.

This chain links TRBV18 with TRBJ2-2; a weak D match, TRBD1 (6 bases). Germline V gene lookup returns CDR1 KGHSH and CDR2 LQKENI. This CDR3 is 14 amino acids long. Deletions cut 3 bases from V and 6 bases from J, with 11 bases between. The CDR3 region is CASSPNRAPGELFF. The CDR3 DNA sequence: TGTGCCAGCTCACCCAACAGGGCCCCCGGGGAGCTGTTTTTT. The full variable domain, its missing parts supplied by reference TRBV18 and TRBJ2-2, is NAGVMQNPRHLVRRRGQEARLRCSPMKGHSHVYWYRQLPEEGLKFMVYLQKENIIDESGMPKERFSAEFPKEGPSILRIQQVVRGDSAAYFCASSPNRAPGELFFGEGSRLTVL.

This CDR3 reads CASSPSAGGPIEQFF. The CDR3 bases are TGTGCCAGCAGCCCCTCAGCGGGGGGGCCTATTGAGCAGTTCTTC. This chain uses TRBV7-9 with TRBJ2-1; TRBD2 matches 10 bases. V trimming: 5 bases; J trimming: 9 bases; junction bases outside the gene matches: 10. The CDR3 loop spans 15 amino acids. The germline gives CDR1 SEHNR, CDR2 FQNEAQ (reference sequence).

The chain uses TRBV30 and TRBJ1-1; possibly TRBD1 for D (5 bases). V gave up 4 bases and J gave up 1 base, with 10 bases separating them. Per the germline V gene, CDR1 is GTSNPN and CDR2 is SVGIG (reference sequence). This CDR3 is built from 13 residues. DNA for the CDR3: TGTGCCTGGACCGATGGGGCGAACACTGAAGCTTTCTTT. Its translation is CAWTDGANTEAFF.

V is TRBV11-2 and J is TRBJ1-1; D gene unclear. V lost 7 bases and J lost 1, with 25 bases in between. Germline assignment: CDR1 SGHAT and CDR2 FQNNGV. The CDR3 consists of 18 residues. The CDR3 region has the DNA TGTGCCAGCACTCTCTCTGAGGGAGGATCTCTACAGAACACTGAAGCTTTCTTT. Protein: CASTLSEGGSLQNTEAFF.

The chain has TRBV5-1 and TRBJ1-2; perhaps TRBD1 as D (5 bases). Per the germline V gene, CDR1 is SGHRS and CDR2 is YFSETQ. V was pared by 1 base and J by 2 bases, with 9 bases between. The CDR3 sequence is 14 residues long. In nucleotides, the CDR3 is TGCGCCAGCAGCTTGATGCAGGGCAACTATGGCTACACCTTC. Its translation: CASSLMQGNYGYTF.

The CDR3 loop reads CASLLGNNYGYTF. Written as DNA, the CDR3 is TGTGCCAGTCTCCTCGGGAATAACTATGGCTACACCTTC. The rearrangement joins TRBV19 to TRBJ1-2; D is undetermined. Per germline, CDR1 LNHDA and CDR2 SQIVND (reference sequence). V lost 8 bases and J lost 1, with 11 bases in between. CDR3 size: 13 residues.

This clone was found once. The chain carries TRBV6-2 or TRBV6-3 and TRBJ2-1, with 8 bases aligning to TRBD1. This CDR3 region has 17 residues. Trimming took 2 bases from V and 7 from J; bases not matched to a gene: 13. Germline V gene data show CDR1 as MNHEY and CDR2 as SVGEGT. The chain's CDR3 is CASSYPPGGQDTNEQFF. The CDR3 nucleotides are TGTGCCAGCAGTTACCCCCCAGGGGGACAGGATACTAATGAGCAGTTCTTC.

The chain joins TRBV4-2 to TRBJ2-5; D possibly corresponds to TRBD2 (6 bases). CDR3 size: 14 residues. V lost 3 bases to trimming and J lost 4 bases, with 12 bases between them. Germline loops: CDR1 LGHNA, CDR2 YNFKEQ. CDR3 nucleotides: TGTGCCAGCAGCCATGGGGGGTCGGGAGAGACCCAGTACTTC. It codes for CASSHGGSGETQYF.

This sequence joins TRBV4-1 and TRBJ2-3; 11 bases fit TRBD2. Germline V lookup: CDR1 MGHRA, CDR2 YSYEKL. The CDR3 loop spans 14 amino acids. V was clipped by 4 bases and J by 4 bases; unmatched bases: 1. The CDR3 nucleotides read TGCGCCAGCAGCCGACTAGCGGGGTCAGATACGCAGTATTTT. It translates to CASSRLAGSDTQYF.

V is TRBV5-1 and J is TRBJ2-1; TRBD2 aligns across 13 bases. After removal of 4 bases from V and 7 bases from J, the junction contained 5 bases not matched to a gene. This CDR3 has 15 amino acids. The germline CDR1 and CDR2 sequences are SGHRS and YFSETQ. The CDR3 reads CASSPLAGGGNEQFF. The CDR3, as DNA: TGCGCCAGCAGCCCACTAGCGGGGGGGGGAAATGAGCAGTTCTTC.

The chain couples TRBV6-5 to TRBJ2-7; D gene ambiguous. CDR1 and CDR2 from the germline V gene are MNHEY and SVGAGI. The germline V and J ends were trimmed by 2 bases and 1 base, with 15 bases remaining between them. The CDR3 extends over 16 amino acids. CDR3 protein: CASSYLPPGPSYEQYF. CDR3 coding DNA: TGTGCCAGCAGTTACCTACCGCCAGGCCCGTCCTACGAGCAGTACTTC.

CDR3 residues: CASRTGGTEQFF. The CDR3 bases are TGTGCCAGCCGGACAGGGGGCACTGAGCAGTTCTTC. This sequence joins TRBV13 and TRBJ2-1; 11 bases line up with TRBD1. V lost 8 bases, J lost 9 bases, and 3 bases stayed unmatched. The CDR3 extends over 12 amino acids. CDR1 is PRHDT, CDR2 FYEKMQ, per germline (reference sequence).

The table lists this clone with a few counts. Other DNA sequences in the sample encode the same CDR3. The chain joins TRBV7-2 to TRBJ1-2, with 8 bases matching TRBD1. CDR3 length: 15 residues. Germline values: CDR1 SGHTA, CDR2 FQGNSA. The V segment lost 2 bases and the J segment 5 bases; nucleotides outside the gene matches: 7. The CDR3 nucleotides read TGTGCCAGCAGCTTATCAGGACAGGGCAATTATGGCTACACCTTC. Translation: CASSLSGQGNYGYTF.

The V gene is TRBV3-1 (or the pseudogene TRBV3-2), the J gene TRBJ2-7; D call uncertain. The CDR3 runs 13 residues. Between the trimmed V and J ends, which lost 4 bases and 2 bases, there was a span of 9 bases. Germline values: CDR1 LGHDT, CDR2 YNNKEL (reference sequence). The CDR3 loop reads CASSRRGTYEQYF. The CDR3 DNA reads TGTGCCAGCAGCCGACGAGGAACCTACGAGCAGTACTTC.

The CDR3 sequence: CASTRGWSSYNSPLHF. The CDR3 DNA reads as TGTGCCAGCACCAGAGGGTGGAGCTCCTATAATTCACCCCTCCACTTT. The rearrangement uses TRBV5-6 and TRBJ1-6; D is ambiguous. The CDR3 has 16 residues. With 6 bases removed from V and 0 bases from J, the gap between germline ends came to 13 bases. CDR1 is SGHDT and CDR2 is YYEEEE in the germline V gene.

The chain is built from TRBV10-3 and TRBJ1-1, with 7 positions matching TRBD1. The CDR3 loop spans 14 amino acids. Germline trimming cut 1 base from V and 1 base from J; bases unmatched to any gene: 0. In germline, CDR1 is ENHRY, CDR2 SYGVKD. The CDR3 loop reads CAISEWTGNTEAFF. The CDR3 DNA follows: TGTGCCATCAGTGAGTGGACAGGGAACACTGAAGCTTTCTTT.

The table lists this clone with a few counts. V is TRBV4-1 and J is TRBJ1-4; D remains ambiguous. Germline CDR1 and CDR2: MGHRA and YSYEKL. The CDR3 has 14 amino acids. The germline V and J ends were trimmed by 7 bases and 7 bases, with 16 bases remaining between them. Here the CDR3 DNA reads TGCGCCAGCAAGGTGAGGGCAGGAGGTGAAAAACTGTTTTTT. Its protein is CASKVRAGGEKLFF.

V and J are TRBV27 and TRBJ1-2; D not resolved. CDR1 MNHEY and CDR2 SMNVEV come from the germline V gene (reference sequence). The CDR3 spans 17 residues. V was shortened by 5 bases and J by 4 bases, with 23 bases between the two germline ends. The CDR3 sequence: CASSPLTGPGIGYGYTF. The CDR3 region has the DNA TGTGCCAGCAGTCCACTGACTGGGCCGGGGATCGGCTATGGCTACACCTTC.

Only one count was recorded for this clone. This chain uses TRBV20-1 with TRBJ1-1, with D unclear. The CDR3 is made up of 11 amino acids. V lost 3 bases, J lost 11 bases, and 13 bases lay in between. CDR1 and CDR2 from the germline V gene are DFQATT and SNEGSKA (reference sequence). The DNA of the CDR3 is TGCAGTGCTAGCGTCCAGGTTGGGGCTTTCTTT. Its protein product is CSASVQVGAFF.

V gene TRBV5-1 combines with J gene TRBJ2-1; 11 bases map to TRBD2. V trimming: 2 bases; J trimming: 4 bases; junction bases outside the gene matches: 5. CDR1 SGHRS and CDR2 YFSETQ come from the germline V gene. The CDR3 sequence is 16 residues long. CDR3 DNA sequence: TGCGCCAGCAGCTTATTTTCTAGCGGGGGGTACAATGAGCAGTTCTTC. Protein: CASSLFSSGGYNEQFF.

The chain recombines TRBV11-2 with TRBJ1-6, with 8 bases matching TRBD1. The trim removed 2 bases at V and 7 bases at J, leaving 4 bases unmatched. The germline V gene has CDR1 SGHAT and CDR2 FQNNGV. CDR3 length: 15 residues. The CDR3 sequence: CASSLQGQANSPLHF. The DNA for the CDR3 is TGTGCCAGCAGCTTACAGGGACAGGCAAATTCACCCCTCCACTTT.

V is TRBV28 and J is TRBJ2-5; D might be TRBD1 (5 bases). The CDR3 has 13 residues. Per germline, CDR1 MDHEN and CDR2 SYDVKM. The V gene lost 5 bases and the J gene lost 4 bases, with 11 bases spanning the gap. CDR3 protein: CASSQGVPETQYF. The CDR3 DNA reads as TGTGCCAGCAGTCAGGGTGTTCCAGAGACCCAGTACTTC.

This clone turned up a few times. The genes are TRBV6-5 and TRBJ2-7; TRBD1 agrees at 9 bases. V lost 8 bases, J lost 2 bases, and 4 bases stayed unmatched. Germline lookup yields CDR1 MNHEY and CDR2 SVGAGI. The CDR3 has 13 amino acids. This CDR3 is CASGGQGAYEQYF. DNA of the CDR3: TGTGCCAGCGGGGGACAGGGAGCCTACGAGCAGTACTTC.